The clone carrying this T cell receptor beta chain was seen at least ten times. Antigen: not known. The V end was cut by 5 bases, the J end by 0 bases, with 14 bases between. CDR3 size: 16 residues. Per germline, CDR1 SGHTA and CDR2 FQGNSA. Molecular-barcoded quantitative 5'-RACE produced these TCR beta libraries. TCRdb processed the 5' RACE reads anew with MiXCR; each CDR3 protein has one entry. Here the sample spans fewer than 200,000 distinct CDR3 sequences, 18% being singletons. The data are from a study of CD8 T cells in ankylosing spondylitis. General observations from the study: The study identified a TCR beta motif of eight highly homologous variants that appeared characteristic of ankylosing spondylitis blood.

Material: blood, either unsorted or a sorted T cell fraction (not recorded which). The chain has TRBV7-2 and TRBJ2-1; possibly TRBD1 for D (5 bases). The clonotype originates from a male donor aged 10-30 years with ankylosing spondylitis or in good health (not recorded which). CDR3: CASSHETGSSYNEQFF. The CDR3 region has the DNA TGTGCCAGCAGCCACGAAACAGGCAGCTCCTACAATGAGCAGTTCTTC.